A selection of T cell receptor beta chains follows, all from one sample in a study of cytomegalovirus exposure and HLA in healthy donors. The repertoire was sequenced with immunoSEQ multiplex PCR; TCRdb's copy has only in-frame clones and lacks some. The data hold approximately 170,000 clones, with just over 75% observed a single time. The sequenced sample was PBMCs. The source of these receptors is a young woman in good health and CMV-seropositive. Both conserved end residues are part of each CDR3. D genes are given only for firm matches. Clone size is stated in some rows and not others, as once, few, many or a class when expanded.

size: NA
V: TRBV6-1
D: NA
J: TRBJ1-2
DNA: TGTGCCAGCAGCCCACAGGGAGTAAATGGCTACACCTTC
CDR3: CASSPQGVNGYTF

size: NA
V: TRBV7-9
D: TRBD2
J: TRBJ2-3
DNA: TGTGCCAGCACTGTAGCGGGAGGGATCACAGATACGCAGTATTTT
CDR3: CASTVAGGITDTQYF

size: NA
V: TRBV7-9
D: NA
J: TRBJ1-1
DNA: TGTGCCAGCAGCTTCACAGAAGGCACTGAAGCTTTCTTT
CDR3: CASSFTEGTEAFF

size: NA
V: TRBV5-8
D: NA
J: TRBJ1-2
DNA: TGTGCCAGCAGCTGGACACGGCATTGGGGCTACACCTTC
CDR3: CASSWTRHWGYTF

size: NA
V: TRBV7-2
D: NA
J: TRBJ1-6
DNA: TGTGCCAGCAGCTTAGAGCGGGGGTGGTCACCCCTCCACTTT
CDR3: CASSLERGWSPLHF

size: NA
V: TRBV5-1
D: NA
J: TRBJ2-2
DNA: TGCGCCAGCAGCTTGGCAGGGGTTAAGACCGGGGAGCTGTTTTTT
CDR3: CASSLAGVKTGELFF

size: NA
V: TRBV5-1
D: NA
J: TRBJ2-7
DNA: TGCGCCAGCAGCGACTTACAGGGCTCCTACGAGCAGTACTTC
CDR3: CASSDLQGSYEQYF

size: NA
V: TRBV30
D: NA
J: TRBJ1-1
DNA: TGTGCCTGGAGTGGGGGACACCTTGGCACTGAAGCTTTCTTT
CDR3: CAWSGGHLGTEAFF

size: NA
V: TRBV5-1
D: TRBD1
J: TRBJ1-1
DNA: TGCGCCAGCAGCTTGGATTTGACAGGGCTATCGAACACTGAAGCTTTCTTT
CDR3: CASSLDLTGLSNTEAFF

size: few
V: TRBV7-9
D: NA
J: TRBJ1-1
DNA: TGTGCCAGCAGCTTAGCGGGGGGGCACACTGAAGCTTTCTTT
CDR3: CASSLAGGHTEAFF

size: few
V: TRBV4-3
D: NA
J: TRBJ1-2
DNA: TGCGCCAGCAGCCAAGGGGTGCAACCGAGGTATGGCTACACCTTC
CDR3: CASSQGVQPRYGYTF

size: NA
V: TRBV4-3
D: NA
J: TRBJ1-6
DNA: TGCGCCAGCAGCCAAGACCAGGGACTGATTAATTCACCCCTCCACTTT
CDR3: CASSQDQGLINSPLHF

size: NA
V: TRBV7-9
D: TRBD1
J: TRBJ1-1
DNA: TGTGCCAGCAGTCAAACAGGGGGAACTAATGAAGCTTTCTTT
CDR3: CASSQTGGTNEAFF

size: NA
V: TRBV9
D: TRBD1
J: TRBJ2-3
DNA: TGTGCCAGCAGCCTGGATGACAGGGTAAGGACAGATACGCAGTATTTT
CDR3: CASSLDDRVRTDTQYF

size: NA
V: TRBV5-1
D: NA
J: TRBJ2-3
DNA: TGCGCCAGCAGCTTGGACGGTAACACAGATACGCAGTATTTT
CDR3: CASSLDGNTDTQYF

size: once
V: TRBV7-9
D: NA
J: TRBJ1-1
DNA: TGTGCCAGCAGCTCCGGAGTGTCTCTGAACACTGAAGCTTTCTTT
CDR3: CASSSGVSLNTEAFF

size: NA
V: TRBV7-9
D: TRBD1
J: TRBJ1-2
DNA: TGTGCCAGCAGAGGACAGGGGAGCGGCTACACCTTC
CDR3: CASRGQGSGYTF

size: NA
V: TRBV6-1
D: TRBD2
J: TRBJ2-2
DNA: TGTGCCAGCAGTGGAGACCTGACTAGCGGGAGGGCCAGGACCGGGGAGCTGTTTTTT
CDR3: CASSGDLTSGRARTGELFF

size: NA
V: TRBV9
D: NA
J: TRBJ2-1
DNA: TGTGCCAGCAGCCCCGGACTTGTCTATGGCAATGAGCAGTTCTTC
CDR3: CASSPGLVYGNEQFF

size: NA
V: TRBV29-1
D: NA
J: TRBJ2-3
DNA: TGCAGCGACTCCGGTACTAGCACAGATACGCAGTATTTT
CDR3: CSDSGTSTDTQYF

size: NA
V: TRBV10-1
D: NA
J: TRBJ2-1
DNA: TGCGCCAGCAGTTCAAGCGGAAGCAATGAGCAGTTCTTC
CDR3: CASSSSGSNEQFF

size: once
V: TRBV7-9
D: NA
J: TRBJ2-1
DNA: TGTGCCAGCAGCCGTACGGGGGGCCCGACGTTCTTC
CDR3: CASSRTGGPTFF

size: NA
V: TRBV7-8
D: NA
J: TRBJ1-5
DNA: TGTGCCAGCAGCCTCGCGGGTGGACCCCAGCATTTT
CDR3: CASSLAGGPQHF

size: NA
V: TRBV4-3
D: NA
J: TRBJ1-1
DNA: TGCGCCAGCAGCCGAGGACCGAAGCGGCGGAACACTGAAGCTTTCTTT
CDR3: CASSRGPKRRNTEAFF

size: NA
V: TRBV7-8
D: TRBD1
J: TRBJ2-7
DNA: TGTGCCAGCAGCTCCACAGGGGGCACCTACGAGCAGTACTTC
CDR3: CASSSTGGTYEQYF

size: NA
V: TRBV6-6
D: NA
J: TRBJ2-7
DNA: TGTGCCAGCAGTTCCCAGGGGGGATCCTACGAGCAGTACTTC
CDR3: CASSSQGGSYEQYF

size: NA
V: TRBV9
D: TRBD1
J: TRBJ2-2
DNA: TGTGCCAGCAGCTTGTGGACAGGGGATACCGGGGAGCTGTTTTTT
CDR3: CASSLWTGDTGELFF

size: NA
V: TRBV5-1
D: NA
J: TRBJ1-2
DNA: TGCGCCAGCAGCCCGGATGGAACTTCGGGGGGCTACACCTTC
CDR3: CASSPDGTSGGYTF

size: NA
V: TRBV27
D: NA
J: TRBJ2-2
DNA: TGTGCCAGCAGTAGAACTAGACGAACCGGGGAGCTGTTTTTT
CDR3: CASSRTRRTGELFF

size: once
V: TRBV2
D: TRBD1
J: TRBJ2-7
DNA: TGTGCCAGCGGTAGCTGGACAGGGGGCGGTGAGCAGTACTTC
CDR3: CASGSWTGGGEQYF

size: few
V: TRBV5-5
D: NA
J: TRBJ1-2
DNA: TGTGCCAGCAGCTTGACAACCCTAGCTAACTATGGCTACACCTTC
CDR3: CASSLTTLANYGYTF

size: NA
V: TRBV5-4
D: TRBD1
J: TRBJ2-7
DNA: TGTGCCAGCAGCTTGAGAGGACAGGGTATCTACGAGCAGTACTTC
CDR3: CASSLRGQGIYEQYF

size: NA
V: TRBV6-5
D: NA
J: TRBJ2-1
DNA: TGTGCCAGCAGTTTCAGACAGACCCGGACCGACAATGAGCAGTTCTTC
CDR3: CASSFRQTRTDNEQFF

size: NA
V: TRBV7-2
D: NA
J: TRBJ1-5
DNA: TGTGCCAGCAGCTCCATGGGCGGGGCGCTTAGCAATCAGCCCCAGCATTTT
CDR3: CASSSMGGALSNQPQHF

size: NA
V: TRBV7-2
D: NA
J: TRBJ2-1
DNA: TGTGCCAGCAGCCAAGATGACTTTGAGCAGTTCTTC
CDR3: CASSQDDFEQFF

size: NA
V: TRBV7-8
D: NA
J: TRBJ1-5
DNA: TGTGCCAGCAGCTTAGGGGGGGGGCGCCTGAATCAGCCCCAGCATTTT
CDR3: CASSLGGGRLNQPQHF

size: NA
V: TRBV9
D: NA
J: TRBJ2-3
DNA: TGTGCCAGCAGCGTAGACTTTAGCACAGATACGCAGTATTTT
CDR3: CASSVDFSTDTQYF

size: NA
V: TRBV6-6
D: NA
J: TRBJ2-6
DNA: TGTGCCAGCAGTTCGGTTAGAGGATCTGGGGCCAACGTCCTGACTTTC
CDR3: CASSSVRGSGANVLTF

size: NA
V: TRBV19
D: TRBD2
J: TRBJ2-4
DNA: TGTGCCAGTAGTATAATCGGGAGGGGTCAGTACTTC
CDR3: CASSIIGRGQYF

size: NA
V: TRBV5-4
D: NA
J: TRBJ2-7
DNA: TGTGCCAGCAGCTTGGGAGGTCAATCACTCGACCTAGATGGGGAGCAGTACTTC
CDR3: CASSLGGQSLDLDGEQYF

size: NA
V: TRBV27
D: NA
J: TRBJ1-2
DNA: TGTGCCAGCAGTTCCACAGGGAATGCTGGCTACACCTTC
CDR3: CASSSTGNAGYTF

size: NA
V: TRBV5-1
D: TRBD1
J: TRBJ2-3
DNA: TGCGCCAGCAGCTACGGACAGGGGGCTTTCTCTAGCACAGATACGCAGTATTTT
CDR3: CASSYGQGAFSSTDTQYF

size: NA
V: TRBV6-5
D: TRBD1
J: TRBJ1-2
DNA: TGTGCCAGCAGACCCGGACAGGGAAGGGTCACCTTC
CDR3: CASRPGQGRVTF

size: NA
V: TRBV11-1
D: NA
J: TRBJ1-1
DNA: TGTGCCAGCAGCTTAGAGGGGGACACTGAAGCTTTCTTT
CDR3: CASSLEGDTEAFF

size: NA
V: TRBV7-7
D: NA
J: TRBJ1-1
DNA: TGTGCCAGCAGCTTAGGACCCTACCTTGTTCTAGACACTGAAGCTTTCTTT
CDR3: CASSLGPYLVLDTEAFF

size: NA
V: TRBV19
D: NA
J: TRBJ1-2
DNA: TGTGCCAGTAGTATAGCGCAGGGCGGCGACTATGGCTACACCTTC
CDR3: CASSIAQGGDYGYTF

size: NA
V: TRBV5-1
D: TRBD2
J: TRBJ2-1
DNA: TGCGCCAGCAGCTTGGTACTAGCGGGGAGCAATGAGCAGTTCTTC
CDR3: CASSLVLAGSNEQFF

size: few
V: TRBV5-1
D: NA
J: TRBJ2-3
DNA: TGCGCCAGCAGCTCTGGAGACACAGATACGCAGTATTTT
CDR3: CASSSGDTDTQYF

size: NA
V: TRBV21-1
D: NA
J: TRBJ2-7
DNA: TGTGCCAGCAGCAAAGCGCAGGGACAGGGTTCCTACGAGCAGTACTTC
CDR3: CASSKAQGQGSYEQYF

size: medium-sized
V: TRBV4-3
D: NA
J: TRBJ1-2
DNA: TGCGCCAGCAGCCAAACAGGGATCTATGGCTACACCTTC
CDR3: CASSQTGIYGYTF

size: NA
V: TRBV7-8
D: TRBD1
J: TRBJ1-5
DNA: TGTGCCAGCAGCTTAGGACAGGGGGATCAGCCCCAGCATTTT
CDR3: CASSLGQGDQPQHF

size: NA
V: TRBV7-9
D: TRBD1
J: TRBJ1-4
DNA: TGTGCCAGCAGCCTCGGGACAGGGGGCCAAAAACTGTTTTTT
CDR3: CASSLGTGGQKLFF

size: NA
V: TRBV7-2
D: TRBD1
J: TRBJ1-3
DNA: TGTGCCAGCAGCCGAGACAGGGTCTCTGGAAACACCATATATTTT
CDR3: CASSRDRVSGNTIYF

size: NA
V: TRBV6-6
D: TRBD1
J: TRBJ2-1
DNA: TGTGCCAGCAGTTACCCAGCGGGACAGGGGGCCAATGAGCAGTTCTTC
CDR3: CASSYPAGQGANEQFF

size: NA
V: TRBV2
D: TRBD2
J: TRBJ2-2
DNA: TGTGCCAGCAGTGCAGCGGGGGGGTCCCCCGGGGAGCTGTTTTTT
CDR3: CASSAAGGSPGELFF